These 5 T cell receptor beta chains came from one sample sequenced in a study of CD8+CD57+ T cells in acquired aplastic anemia. Profiling that covered TCR beta VDJ and CDR3 relied on genomic DNA as its template. TCRdb independently ran MiXCR on the reads; one entry per CDR3 protein. The table records roughly 190,000 distinct CDR3 sequences, 50% to 55% of them present only once. The sequenced sample was sorted CD4+, CD8+, or CD8+CD57+ T cells (not recorded which) from PBMCs. The source of these receptors is a human donor in good health, serving as a control.

The CDR3 is CASSSFGPYTEAFF. In DNA, the CDR3 is TGTGCCAGCAGTTCCTTCGGGCCCTACACTGAAGCTTTCTTT. This chain uses TRBV28 with TRBJ1-1, with unresolved D. The CDR3 sequence is 14 residues long. Trimming cost V 4 bases and J 3 bases, with 12 bases left between them. Germline V gene lookup returns CDR1 MDHEN and CDR2 SYDVKM.

This clonotype was recorded at least ten times. The chain uses TRBV6-5 and TRBJ2-7, with 7 nucleotides matching TRBD1. The germline V gene encodes CDR1 MNHEY and CDR2 SVGAGI. This CDR3 region has 16 residues. V was clipped by 2 bases and J by 0 bases; unmatched bases: 7. The CDR3 protein is CASSYRPGGASYEQYF. CDR3 DNA: TGTGCCAGCAGTTACCGACCAGGGGGTGCCTCCTACGAGCAGTACTTC.

The gene calls are TRBV2 and TRBJ2-7; 7 nucleotides align to TRBD1. CDR3 length: 14 residues. V lost 5 bases, J lost 3 bases, and 7 bases stayed unmatched. The V gene's germline CDR1 is SNHLY and CDR2 FYNNEI. CDR3 sequence: CASSLDRPVYEQYF. In DNA, the CDR3 is TGTGCCAGCAGTTTGGACAGGCCGGTCTACGAGCAGTACTTC.

This clonotype was observed at least ten times. J is TRBJ1-4 and V is TRBV12-3 or TRBV12-4; D may be TRBD1 (5 bases). The V and J ends lost 1 base and 8 bases respectively, with 8 bases between them. The CDR3 is 13 amino acids. CDR3 in amino acids: CASSLGGLEKLFF. The CDR3 bases are TGTGCCAGCAGTTTAGGGGGCCTGGAAAAACTGTTTTTT.

V is TRBV9 and J is TRBJ2-1, with D perhaps TRBD2 (7 bases). This CDR3 has 19 amino acids. With 0 bases removed from V and 5 bases from J, the gap between germline ends came to 24 bases. Germline V gives CDR1 SGDLS, CDR2 YYNGEE. The CDR3 is CASSVVGGGRGALDNEQFF. The CDR3 DNA follows: TGTGCCAGCAGCGTAGTGGGGGGGGGGAGGGGGGCCCTCGACAATGAGCAGTTCTTC.